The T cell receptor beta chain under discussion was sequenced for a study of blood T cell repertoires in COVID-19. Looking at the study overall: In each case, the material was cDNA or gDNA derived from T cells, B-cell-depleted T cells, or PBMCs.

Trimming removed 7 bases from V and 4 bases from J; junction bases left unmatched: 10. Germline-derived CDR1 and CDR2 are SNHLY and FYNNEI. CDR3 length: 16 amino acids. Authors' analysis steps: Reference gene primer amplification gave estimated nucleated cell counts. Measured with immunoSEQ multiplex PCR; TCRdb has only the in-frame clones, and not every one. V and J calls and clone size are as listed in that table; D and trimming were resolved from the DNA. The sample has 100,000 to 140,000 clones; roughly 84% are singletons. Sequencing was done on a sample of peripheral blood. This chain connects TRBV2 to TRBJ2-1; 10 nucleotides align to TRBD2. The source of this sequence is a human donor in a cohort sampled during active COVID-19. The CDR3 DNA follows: TGTGCCAGCACCGGCCGACTAGCGGGTTTGTACAATGAGCAGTTCTTC. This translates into CASTGRLAGLYNEQFF.